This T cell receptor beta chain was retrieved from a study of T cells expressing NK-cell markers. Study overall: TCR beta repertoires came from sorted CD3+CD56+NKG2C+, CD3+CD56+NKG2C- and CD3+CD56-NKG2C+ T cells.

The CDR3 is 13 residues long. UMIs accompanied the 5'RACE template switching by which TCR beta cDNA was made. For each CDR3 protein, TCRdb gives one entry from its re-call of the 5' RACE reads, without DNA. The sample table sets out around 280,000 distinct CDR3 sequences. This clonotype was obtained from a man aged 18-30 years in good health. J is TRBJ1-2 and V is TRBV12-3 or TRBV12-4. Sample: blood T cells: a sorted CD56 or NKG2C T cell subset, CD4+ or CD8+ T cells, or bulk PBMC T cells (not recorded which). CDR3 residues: CASSPEDNYGYTF.